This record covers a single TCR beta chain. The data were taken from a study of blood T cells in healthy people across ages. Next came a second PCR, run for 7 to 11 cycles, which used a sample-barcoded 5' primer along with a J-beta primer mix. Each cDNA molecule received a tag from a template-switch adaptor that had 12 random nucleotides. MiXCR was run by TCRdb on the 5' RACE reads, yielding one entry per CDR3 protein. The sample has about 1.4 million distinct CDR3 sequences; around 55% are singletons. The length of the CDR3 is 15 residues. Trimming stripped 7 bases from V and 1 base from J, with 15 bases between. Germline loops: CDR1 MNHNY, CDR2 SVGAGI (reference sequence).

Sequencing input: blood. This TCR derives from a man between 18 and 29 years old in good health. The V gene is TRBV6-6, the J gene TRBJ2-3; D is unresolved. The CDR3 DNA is TGTGCCAGCACCCGCGGCTCTCCGGGCACAGATACGCAGTATTTT. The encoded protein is CASTRGSPGTDTQYF.